The next 29 T cell receptor beta chains were all read from a single sample in a study of blood T cells in healthy people across ages. With a J-beta primer mix and a sample-barcoded 5' primer, a second PCR ran about 7 to 11 cycles. TCRdb re-analysed the 5' RACE reads in MiXCR, keeping a single row per CDR3 protein. This table holds about 760,000 distinct CDR3 sequences, approximately 25% found once. The same data also contributed to another study, on T cells of mothers and their children.

The sequenced sample consisted of blood. These receptors originate from a boy younger than 18 in good health.

This clonotype has just a few counts. The chain combines TRBV29-1 with TRBJ1-2; D is perhaps TRBD1 (5 bases). This CDR3 is built from 13 residues. V was shortened by 6 bases and J by 7 bases, with 18 bases between the two germline ends. Germline V gene data show CDR1 as SQVTM and CDR2 as ANQGSEA. CDR3 bases: TGCAGCGTCGACAAGGGAGGGACGAGTGGCTACACCTTC. It specifies CSVDKGGTSGYTF.

With respect to this clonotype: The junction differs from germline at one of its ends, possibly a read error. The rearrangement uses TRBV5-1 and TRBJ2-7, with TRBD2 matching over 9 bases. This CDR3 is 14 amino acids long. Germline V gene data show CDR1 as SGHRS and CDR2 as YFSETQ. CDR3 coding DNA: TGCGCCAGCAGCTTAGAGACTAGCGGCTACGAGCAGTCCTTC. Its protein is CASSLETSGYEQSF.

The rearrangement uses TRBV7-3 and TRBJ2-1; the D gene could be TRBD1 or TRBD2 (5 bases each). Germline-derived CDR1 and CDR2 are SGHTA and FQGTGA. This CDR3 comprises 13 residues. V shed 1 base and J shed 12 bases, with 13 bases lying between them. The CDR3 is CASSLKAPGTQFF. Here the CDR3 DNA reads TGTGCCAGCAGCTTAAAGGCCCCCGGGACGCAGTTCTTC.

The rearrangement links TRBV29-1 to TRBJ1-2, with D tentatively TRBD1 (5 bases). The V and J ends lost 2 bases and 2 bases respectively, with 9 bases between them. Germline CDR1 reads SQVTM; CDR2 reads ANQGSEA. The CDR3 consists of 13 residues. The CDR3 here is CSVEPTENYGYTF. CDR3 DNA sequence: TGCAGCGTTGAACCGACAGAGAACTATGGCTACACCTTC.

A remark on this clonotype: The junction departs from the called germline gene at one end, perhaps through a read error. This chain connects TRBV6-2 or TRBV6-3 to TRBJ2-5; D not certain. Germline-derived CDR1 and CDR2 are MNHEY and SVGEGT. This CDR3 is 17 amino acids long. The CDR3 loop is CASSYGRSKNYQGTQYF. CDR3 bases: TGTGCCAGCAGTTACGGCCGGTCAAAAAATTACCAAGGGACCCAGTACTTC.

CDR3 residues: CASSLKPETQYF. In nucleotides, the CDR3 is TGTGCCAGCAGTTTAAAACCCGAGACCCAGTACTTC. This chain uses TRBV12-3 or TRBV12-4 with TRBJ2-5; D remains unclear. Trimming removed 2 bases at V and 5 bases at J, with 6 bases between. This CDR3 is 12 amino acids long.

This clonotype showed up just a few times. The V gene is TRBV6-6, the J gene TRBJ1-1; D remains ambiguous. V lost 6 bases and J lost 11, with 13 bases in between. In germline, CDR1 is MNHNY, CDR2 SVGAGI (reference sequence). The CDR3 length is 11 residues. The CDR3 spells CASRAQNSAFF. For the CDR3, the DNA is TGTGCCAGCAGAGCACAAAACTCGGCTTTCTTT.

The V call is TRBV12-3 or TRBV12-4, the J call TRBJ2-3; D perhaps matches TRBD2 (7 bases). The V end lost 3 bases, the J end lost 0 bases, and 10 bases lay between the germline ends. The CDR3 is 15 amino acids. CDR3 region: CASSFGGRSTDTQYF. CDR3 nucleotide sequence: TGTGCCAGCAGTTTCGGGGGGCGTAGCACAGATACGCAGTATTTT.

V usage is TRBV11-2 and J usage is TRBJ2-7; 9 nucleotides line up with TRBD2. The ends lost 2 bases at V and 5 bases at J; junction bases unmatched: 4. This CDR3 has 14 amino acids. CDR1 and CDR2 (germline): SGHAT, FQNNGV. CDR3 region: CASSLNPSGDEQYF. The CDR3, as DNA: TGTGCCAGCAGCTTAAACCCTAGCGGGGACGAGCAGTACTTC.

The rearrangement uses TRBV4-2 and TRBJ2-5; 11 bases agree with TRBD2. The J call could be wrong; TRBJ2-7 is a better fit for the DNA end. This CDR3 comprises 16 residues. From germline, CDR1 is LGHNA and CDR2 YNFKEQ. The CDR3 DNA is TGTGCCAGCAGCCCAGCTCTAGCGGGAGGTCAATACGAGCAGTACTTC. Residues: CASSPALAGGQYEQYF.

The chain couples TRBV29-1 to TRBJ2-1; TRBD1 agrees at 7 bases. This CDR3 is 15 amino acids long. Germline V gene lookup returns CDR1 SQVTM and CDR2 ANQGSEA. After removal of 0 bases from V and 9 bases from J, the junction contained 11 bases not matched to a gene. CDR3 in amino acids: CSVEEGDREKGEQFF. The CDR3 coding sequence is TGCAGCGTTGAAGAAGGGGACAGAGAAAAGGGTGAGCAGTTCTTC.

The V and J genes are TRBV5-1 and TRBJ2-3; 8 positions agree with TRBD1. The junction had 6 bases not matched to a gene; V was cut back by 4 bases and J by 2 bases. Germline V gene sequence: CDR1 SGHRS, CDR2 YFSETQ. This CDR3 has 15 residues. CDR3 DNA sequence: TGCGCCAGCAGCGGGGGACAGGCGGTCACAGATACGCAGTATTTT. Translated: CASSGGQAVTDTQYF.

The chain employs TRBV29-1 and TRBJ2-7; 7 bases are shared with TRBD1. Per the germline V gene, CDR1 is SQVTM and CDR2 is ANQGSEA. This CDR3 comprises 15 residues. Trimming at V came to 0 bases and at J to 2 bases, leaving 7 bases not matched to a gene. The CDR3 region has the DNA TGCAGCGTTGAAGATGACGGACAGGAGACCTACGAGCAGTACTTC. Amino acids: CSVEDDGQETYEQYF.

This chain joins TRBV4-3 and TRBJ2-5; 8 positions match TRBD1. TRBJ2-7 matches the DNA end more closely, so the J call is doubtful. The germline CDR1 and CDR2 sequences are LGHNA and YSLEER. There are 14 residues in the CDR3. CDR3 coding DNA: TGCGCCAGCAGCCAAGGACAGGGGTTCCACGAGCAGTACTTC. This encodes CASSQGQGFHEQYF.

Only a few counts were recorded for this clonotype. This chain uses TRBV4-3 with TRBJ2-5; 13 nucleotides match TRBD2. The better agreement between TRBJ2-1 and the DNA end casts doubt on the J call. Germline V gene sequence: CDR1 LGHNA, CDR2 YSLEER. There are 20 residues in the CDR3. In DNA, the CDR3 is TGCGCCAGCAGCCTGGCAGCGCCCGGGACTAGCGGGGCGACCTACAATGAGCAGTTCTTC. Protein sequence: CASSLAAPGTSGATYNEQFF.

The V call is TRBV5-5, the J call TRBJ1-4; D is possibly TRBD1 (5 bases). With 0 bases removed from V and 8 bases from J, the gap between germline ends came to 20 bases. Germline V lookup: CDR1 SGHKS, CDR2 YYEKEE (reference sequence). This CDR3 is built from 17 residues. DNA for the CDR3: TGTGCCAGCAGCTTGGCCAATGAGGCAGGGCGAGGCGAAAAACTGTTTTTT. Protein: CASSLANEAGRGEKLFF.

This clonotype was seen more than once but under ten times. J is TRBJ2-2 and V is TRBV7-2; 15 bases map to TRBD2. There are 18 residues in the CDR3. Per the germline V gene, CDR1 is SGHTA and CDR2 is FQGNSA. J lost 1 base, V lost 5 bases, and 5 bases had no gene match. The CDR3 coding sequence is TGTGCCAGCAGCCGGACTAGCGGGGGGGCCAGGAACACCGGGGAGCTGTTTTTT. The encoded protein is CASSRTSGGARNTGELFF.

This clonotype was seen ten or more times. The chain is built from TRBV29-1 and TRBJ2-3; 14 bases line up with TRBD2. The length of the CDR3 is 17 residues. Trimming took 7 bases from V and 0 from J; bases not matched to a gene: 9. CDR1 is SQVTM and CDR2 is ANQGSEA in the germline V gene. Here the CDR3 DNA reads TGCAGCGCCGAGGGACTAGCGGGGGACCTCAGCACAGATACGCAGTATTTT. Amino acid sequence: CSAEGLAGDLSTDTQYF.

This clonotype occurred a few times. The CDR3 nucleotides read TGTGCCAGCAGCTTCGGCTCAGGGGACGAGCAGTACTTC. Translation gives CASSFGSGDEQYF. This chain uses TRBV11-2 with TRBJ2-7; perhaps TRBD1 as D (6 bases). The CDR3 is 13 residues long. The germline V gene encodes CDR1 SGHAT and CDR2 FQNNGV. The V gene lost 3 bases and the J gene lost 5 bases, with 11 bases spanning the gap.

This chain joins TRBV21-1 and TRBJ2-7; the table's D call, TRBD2, was not checked against the DNA. TRBV21-1 is given as a pseudogene. This CDR3 region has 17 residues. Written as DNA, the CDR3 is TGTGCCAGCAGCAAAGGCGCCGGGACTATCCTCCTGTGTGAGCAGTACTTC. Protein product: CASSKGAGTILLCEQYF.

The chain carries TRBV6-5 and TRBJ1-1; no clear D gene. CDR1 and CDR2 from the germline V gene are MNHEY and SVGAGI. CDR3 size: 13 residues. V was trimmed by 8 bases and J by 1 base, leaving 11 bases between them. CDR3 loop: CASGASTNTEAFF. CDR3 bases: TGTGCCAGCGGCGCCAGCACGAACACTGAAGCTTTCTTT.

This clonotype was observed a few times. The CDR3 here is CSALMAGWGTEAFF. The CDR3 DNA is TGCAGCGCCTTGATGGCAGGATGGGGCACTGAAGCTTTCTTT. The chain carries TRBV29-1 and TRBJ1-1; no clear D. The CDR3 loop spans 14 amino acids. The V gene lost 7 bases and the J gene lost 4 bases, with 19 bases spanning the gap. The germline V gene encodes CDR1 SQVTM and CDR2 ANQGSEA. Full variable domain (outside the CDR3, taken from reference TRBV29-1 and TRBJ1-1): SAVISQKPSRDICQRGTSLTIQCQVDSQVTMMFWYRQQPGQSLTLIATANQGSEATYESGFVIDKFPISRPNLTFSTLTVSNMSPEDSSIYLCSALMAGWGTEAFFGQGTRLTVV.

This chain links TRBV7-2 with TRBJ1-5; no firm D call. The V end was cut by 2 bases, the J end by 2 bases, with 4 bases between. The germline gives CDR1 SGHTA, CDR2 FQGNSA. The CDR3 is made up of 13 amino acids. In nucleotides, the CDR3 is TGTGCCAGCAGCTTATTACGCAATCAGCCCCAGCATTTT. Its translation is CASSLLRNQPQHF.

A word on this clonotype: The junction shows a germline mismatch at one end, possibly a read error. This chain connects TRBV27 to TRBJ2-5; weak D call: TRBD1 (6 bases). The closer fit of TRBJ2-1 to the DNA end suggests the J call may be wrong. The CDR3 consists of 15 residues. Germline assignment: CDR1 MNHEY and CDR2 SMNVEV (reference sequence). The CDR3 sequence: CASSLFGGSYNGQFF. The CDR3 nucleotides read TGTGCCAGCAGTTTATTTGGGGGCAGTTACAATGGGCAGTTCTTC.

In its sample, this clonotype was seen a few times. The V call is TRBV11-1, the J call TRBJ2-1, with 9 nucleotides matching TRBD1. Germline CDR1 and CDR2: SGHAT and FQDESV (reference sequence). J was trimmed by 3 bases and V by 6 bases; bases with no gene match: 6. This CDR3 comprises 15 residues. CDR3 sequence reads: CASRERTGDYNEQFF. DNA for the CDR3: TGTGCCAGCAGGGAAAGGACAGGGGACTACAATGAGCAGTTCTTC. Using reference TRBV11-1 and TRBJ2-1 for the parts outside the CDR3, the full variable domain is EAEVAQSPRYKITEKSQAVAFWCDPISGHATLYWYRQILGQGPELLVQFQDESVVDDSQLPKDRFSAERLKGVDSTLKIQPAELGDSAMYLCASRERTGDYNEQFFGPGTRLTVL.

This clonotype came up a few times. The DNA of the CDR3 is TGTGCCAGCAGCTTATCTATGTTGGGGGGAGGCTACACCTTC. Protein sequence: CASSLSMLGGGYTF. This chain joins TRBV7-2 and TRBJ1-2, with D possibly matching TRBD1 (5 bases). The length of the CDR3 is 14 residues. Germline loops: CDR1 SGHTA, CDR2 FQGNSA. The V end lost 2 bases, the J end lost 8 bases, and 15 bases lay between the germline ends.

This clonotype occurred a few times. The chain joins TRBV20-1 to TRBJ2-3; 8 bases match TRBD2. The CDR3 runs to 14 residues. The V and J ends lost 3 bases and 6 bases, in that order; junction bases with no gene match: 8. The germline gives CDR1 DFQATT, CDR2 SNEGSKA (reference sequence). CDR3 sequence (DNA): TGCAGTGCTAGCGGCGGGGGGCAGCGGGATACGCAGTATTTT. This gives the protein CSASGGGQRDTQYF.

The rearrangement uses TRBV13 and TRBJ2-5; maybe TRBD2 (5 bases). V was cut by 5 bases and J by 0 bases, with 16 bases left in between. There are 16 residues in the CDR3. Germline CDR1 PRHDT, CDR2 FYEKMQ (reference sequence). The CDR3 region is CASSRVGGRNQETQYF. The CDR3 DNA follows: TGTGCCAGCAGCCGAGTCGGAGGCAGAAACCAAGAGACCCAGTACTTC.

The rearrangement joins TRBV28 to TRBJ2-7; D remains unclear. With 5 bases removed from V and 7 bases from J, the gap between germline ends came to 18 bases. This CDR3 is built from 14 residues. Germline CDR1 and CDR2: MDHEN and SYDVKM. CDR3 DNA sequence: TGTGCCAGCAGTCCAAGGGCCCGAACGGATGAGCAGTACTTC. Translating it yields CASSPRARTDEQYF. Variable domain in full (rest from reference TRBV28 and TRBJ2-7): DVKVTQSSRYLVKRTGEKVFLECVQDMDHENMFWYRQDPGLGLRLIYFSYDVKMKEKGDIPEGYSVSREKKERFSLILESASTNQTSMYLCASSPRARTDEQYFGPGTRLTVT.